Reported below is one T cell receptor (beta chain). The CDR3 has 14 amino acids. The V end lost 7 bases, the J end lost 4 bases, and 17 bases lay between the germline ends. From germline, CDR1 is MNHEY and CDR2 SVGAGI. This sample is part of a study of OX40 agonist ivuxolimab in advanced cancers. The wider study: The patients got ivuxolimab, which is an agonistic anti-OX40 (CD134) antibody. Males comprised approximately 81% of the group, whose mean age was roughly 64 years (range about 20 to 85). Under the entry rules, prior anti-PD-1, anti-PD-L1 or anti-CTLA-4 therapy was allowed, and around 36% had some.

The data were produced by immunoSEQ multiplex PCR, yet TCRdb's version contains in-frame clones alone and is incomplete. The data contain about 100,000 clones, roughly 95% of them singletons. This TCR was recovered from an adult with an advanced solid tumor such as melanoma, head and neck, liver or kidney cancer. The chain joins TRBV6-5 to TRBJ2-7; D may correspond to TRBD1 or TRBD2 (6 bases each). Material: CD4+ or CD8+ T cells sorted from blood, obtained in a trial of the OX40 agonist ivuxolimab. This chain's CDR3 is CASTPLGGAYEQYF. The CDR3 region has the DNA TGTGCCAGCACCCCATTGGGGGGCGCGTACGAGCAGTACTTC.